These 10 T cell receptor beta chains came from one sample sequenced in a study of blood T cell repertoires in COVID-19. The data were produced by immunoSEQ multiplex PCR, yet TCRdb's version contains in-frame clones alone and is incomplete. This table holds about 400,000 clones, around 90% found once. Sequencing input: peripheral blood. The receptors were gathered from a man between 40 and 49 years old with acute or convalescent COVID-19.

The V and J genes are TRBV5-1 and TRBJ1-4, with TRBD1 as a possible D gene (5 bases). With 3 bases removed from V and 4 bases from J, the gap between germline ends came to 7 bases. CDR1 is SGHRS, CDR2 YFSETQ, per germline. The length of the CDR3 is 13 residues. As DNA, the CDR3 is TGCGCCAGCAGCTCAGACAGTAATGAAAAACTGTTTTTT. It codes for CASSSDSNEKLFF. Using reference TRBV5-1 and TRBJ1-4 for the parts outside the CDR3, the full variable domain is KAGVTQTPRYLIKTRGQQVTLSCSPISGHRSVSWYQQTPGQGLQFLFEYFSETQRNKGNFPGRFSGRQFSNSRSEMNVSTLELGDSALYLCASSSDSNEKLFFGSGTQLSVL.

Points on this clone: Different DNA sequences within this sample yield the same CDR3. The V call is TRBV5-1, the J call TRBJ2-1, with TRBD2 identical over 11 bases. J was trimmed by 9 bases and V by 5 bases; bases with no gene match: 4. Germline assignment: CDR1 SGHRS and CDR2 YFSETQ. The CDR3 has 13 amino acids. In nucleotides, the CDR3 is TGCGCCAGCAGTCTAGCGGGAGGCACTGAGCAGTTCTTC. Translation gives CASSLAGGTEQFF.

The genes are TRBV27 and TRBJ1-2, with TRBD1 matching 7 bases. Germline-derived CDR1 and CDR2 are MNHEY and SMNVEV (reference sequence). V lost 3 bases and J lost 5; bases outside the gene matches: 3. This CDR3 comprises 13 residues. CDR3 loop: CASSFNRGYGYTF. For the CDR3, the DNA is TGTGCCAGCAGTTTTAACAGGGGATATGGCTACACCTTC.

The CDR3 DNA sequence: TGCGCCAGCAGCTTCGGGGTTATTGCCGCCCACACCGGGGAGCTGTTTTTT. This encodes CASSFGVIAAHTGELFF. The chain employs TRBV5-1 and TRBJ2-2; TRBD2 is a possible D gene (5 bases). Trimming cost V 2 bases and J 3 bases, with 17 bases left between them. CDR1 and CDR2 from the germline V gene are SGHRS and YFSETQ. There are 17 residues in the CDR3.

V is TRBV5-1 and J is TRBJ2-1, with 9 bases aligning to TRBD1. The CDR3 loop spans 14 amino acids. V shed 9 bases, J shed 5 bases, and the junction held 9 bases outside the gene matches. CDR1 and CDR2 (germline): SGHRS, YFSETQ. CDR3: CATMPQGANNEQFF. The CDR3 nucleotides are TGCGCCACCATGCCACAGGGGGCGAACAATGAGCAGTTCTTC.

The gene calls are TRBV6-5 and TRBJ1-1; TRBD1 agrees at 7 bases. CDR3 size: 13 residues. V dropped 6 bases and J dropped 0; count of bases not matched to a gene: 1. Per germline, CDR1 MNHEY and CDR2 SVGAGI. The CDR3 reads CASRQGLNTEAFF. The CDR3 DNA reads as TGTGCCAGCAGACAGGGGTTGAACACTGAAGCTTTCTTT.

This chain joins TRBV25-1 and TRBJ2-2; tentative D call: TRBD1 (8 bases). Germline V gene lookup returns CDR1 MGHDK and CDR2 SYGVNS. V shed 6 bases and J shed 0 bases, with 17 bases lying between them. This CDR3 has 17 residues. The CDR3 region has the DNA TGTGCCAGCAGCTCCGGACAGGGAGGGACGAACACCGGGGAGCTGTTTTTT. Translating it yields CASSSGQGGTNTGELFF.

The chain employs TRBV19 and TRBJ2-2; D not certain. The CDR3 has 13 amino acids. Trimming removed 5 bases from V and 3 bases from J, with 7 bases in between. Germline CDR1 reads LNHDA; CDR2 reads SQIVND (reference sequence). The CDR3 loop is CASSYGYTGELFF. CDR3 coding DNA: TGTGCCAGTAGTTATGGCTACACCGGGGAGCTGTTTTTT.

On this clone itself: Other DNA sequences in this sample translate to the same CDR3. The V and J genes are TRBV9 and TRBJ2-7, with 7 bases that match TRBD2. The germline V gene encodes CDR1 SGDLS and CDR2 YYNGEE. This CDR3 contains 13 residues. Trimming took 3 bases from V and 1 from J; bases not matched to a gene: 1. CDR3 loop: CASSAGGSYEQYF. DNA for the CDR3: TGTGCCAGCAGCGCGGGAGGTTCCTACGAGCAGTACTTC.

CDR3 protein: CASAFTVSSYEQYF. DNA of the CDR3: TGTGCCAGTGCTTTTACGGTGAGCTCCTACGAGCAGTACTTC. The V and J genes are TRBV19 and TRBJ2-7; no clear D gene. This CDR3 is 14 amino acids long. V was shortened by 8 bases and J by 0 bases, with 14 bases between the two germline ends. Germline values: CDR1 LNHDA, CDR2 SQIVND (reference sequence). Supplemented by reference TRBV19 and TRBJ2-7, the full variable domain reads DGGITQSPKYLFRKEGQNVTLSCEQNLNHDAMYWYRQDPGQGLRLIYYSQIVNDFQKGDIAEGYSVSREKKESFPLTVTSAQKNPTAFYLCASAFTVSSYEQYFGPGTRLTVT.